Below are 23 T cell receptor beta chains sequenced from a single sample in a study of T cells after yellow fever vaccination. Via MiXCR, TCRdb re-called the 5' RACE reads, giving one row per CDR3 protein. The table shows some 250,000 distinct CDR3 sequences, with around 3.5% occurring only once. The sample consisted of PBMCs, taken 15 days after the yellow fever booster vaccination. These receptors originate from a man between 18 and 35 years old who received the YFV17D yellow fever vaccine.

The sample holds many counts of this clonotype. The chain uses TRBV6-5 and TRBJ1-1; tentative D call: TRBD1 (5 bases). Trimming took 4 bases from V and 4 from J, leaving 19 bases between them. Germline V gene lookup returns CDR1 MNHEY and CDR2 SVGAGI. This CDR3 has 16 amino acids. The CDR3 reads CASSSGTLWGITEAFF. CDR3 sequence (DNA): TGTGCCAGCAGTTCGGGGACTTTATGGGGGATCACTGAAGCTTTCTTT.

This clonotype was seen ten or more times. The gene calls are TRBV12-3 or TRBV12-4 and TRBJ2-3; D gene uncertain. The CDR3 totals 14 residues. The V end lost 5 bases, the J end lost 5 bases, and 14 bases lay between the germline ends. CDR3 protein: CASSDRPGQDTQYF. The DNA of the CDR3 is TGTGCCAGCAGTGATCGACCTGGTCAAGATACGCAGTATTTT.

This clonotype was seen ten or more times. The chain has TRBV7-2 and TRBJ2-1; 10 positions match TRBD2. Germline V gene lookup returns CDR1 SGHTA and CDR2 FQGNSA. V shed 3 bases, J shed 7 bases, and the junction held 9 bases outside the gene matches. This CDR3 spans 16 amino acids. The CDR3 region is CASSFTGLAGVNEQFF. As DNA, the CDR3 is TGTGCCAGCAGCTTCACCGGCCTAGCGGGGGTTAATGAGCAGTTCTTC.

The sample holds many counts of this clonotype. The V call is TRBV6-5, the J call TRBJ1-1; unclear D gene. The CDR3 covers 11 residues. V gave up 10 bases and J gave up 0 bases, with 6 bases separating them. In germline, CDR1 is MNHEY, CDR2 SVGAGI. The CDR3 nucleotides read TGTGCCACCCACATGAACACTGAAGCTTTCTTT. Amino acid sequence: CATHMNTEAFF.

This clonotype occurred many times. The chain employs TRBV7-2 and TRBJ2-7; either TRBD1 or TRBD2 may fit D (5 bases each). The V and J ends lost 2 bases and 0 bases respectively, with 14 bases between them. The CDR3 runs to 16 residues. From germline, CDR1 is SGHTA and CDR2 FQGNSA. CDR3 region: CASSLSGAGFSYEQYF. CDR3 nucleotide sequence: TGTGCCAGCAGCTTATCTGGGGCGGGCTTCTCCTACGAGCAGTACTTC.

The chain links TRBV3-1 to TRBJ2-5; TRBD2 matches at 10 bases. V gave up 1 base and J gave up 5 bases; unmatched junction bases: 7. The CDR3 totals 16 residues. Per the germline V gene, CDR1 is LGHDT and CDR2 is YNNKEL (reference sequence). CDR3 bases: TGTGCCAGCAGCCAAGGGGGCCTAGCGGGGGCGGAGACCCAGTACTTC. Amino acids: CASSQGGLAGAETQYF.

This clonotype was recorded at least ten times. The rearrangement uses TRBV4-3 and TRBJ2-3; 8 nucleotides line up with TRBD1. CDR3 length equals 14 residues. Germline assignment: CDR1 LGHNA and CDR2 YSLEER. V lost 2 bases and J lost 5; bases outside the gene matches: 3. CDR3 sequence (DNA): TGCGCCAGCAGCCAACAGGGGGCGGGAGATACGCAGTATTTT. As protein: CASSQQGAGDTQYF.

The CDR3 region is CASSQDTEQGTLLGYGYTF. Here the CDR3 DNA reads TGCGCCAGCAGCCAAGATACTGAACAGGGGACTCTACTAGGGTATGGCTACACCTTC. This rearrangement joins TRBV4-3 to TRBJ1-2; 7 bases align to TRBD1. Germline V gives CDR1 LGHNA, CDR2 YSLEER. The trim removed 0 bases at V and 5 bases at J, leaving 18 bases unmatched. The CDR3 has 19 residues.

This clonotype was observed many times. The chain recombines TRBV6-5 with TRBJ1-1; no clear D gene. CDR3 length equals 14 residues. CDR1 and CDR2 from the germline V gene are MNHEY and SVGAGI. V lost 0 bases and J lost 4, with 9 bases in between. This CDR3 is CASSYSDDGTEAFF. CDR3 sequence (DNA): TGTGCCAGCAGTTACTCAGATGACGGCACTGAAGCTTTCTTT.

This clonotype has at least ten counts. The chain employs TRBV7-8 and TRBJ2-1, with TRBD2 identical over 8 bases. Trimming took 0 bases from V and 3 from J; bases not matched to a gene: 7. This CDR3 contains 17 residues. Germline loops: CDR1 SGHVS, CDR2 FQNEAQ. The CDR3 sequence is CASSLASGTAGYNEQFF. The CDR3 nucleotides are TGTGCCAGCAGCTTAGCTAGCGGGACCGCAGGCTACAATGAGCAGTTCTTC.

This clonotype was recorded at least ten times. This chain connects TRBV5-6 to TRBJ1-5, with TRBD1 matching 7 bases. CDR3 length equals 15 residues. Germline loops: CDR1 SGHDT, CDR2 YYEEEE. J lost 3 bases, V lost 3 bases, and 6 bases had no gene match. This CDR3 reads CASSSIQGSNQPQHF. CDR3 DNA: TGTGCCAGCAGCTCTATACAGGGGTCCAATCAGCCCCAGCATTTT.

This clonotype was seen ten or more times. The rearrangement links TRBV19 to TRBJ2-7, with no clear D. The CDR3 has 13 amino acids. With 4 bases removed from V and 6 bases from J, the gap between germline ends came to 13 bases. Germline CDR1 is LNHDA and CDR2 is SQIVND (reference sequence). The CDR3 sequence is CASSRDFLGEQYF. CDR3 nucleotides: TGTGCCAGTAGTAGAGACTTTCTGGGCGAGCAGTACTTC.

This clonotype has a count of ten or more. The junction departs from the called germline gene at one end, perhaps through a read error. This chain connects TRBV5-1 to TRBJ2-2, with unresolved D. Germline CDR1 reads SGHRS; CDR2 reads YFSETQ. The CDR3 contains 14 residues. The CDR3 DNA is TGTGCCAGCAGTTTAGACCCAGGCACCGGGGAGCTGTTTTTT. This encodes CASSLDPGTGELFF.

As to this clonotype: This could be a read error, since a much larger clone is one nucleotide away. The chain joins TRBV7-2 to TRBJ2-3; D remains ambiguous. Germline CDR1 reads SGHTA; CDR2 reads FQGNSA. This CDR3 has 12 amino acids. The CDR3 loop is CACSSPADTQYF. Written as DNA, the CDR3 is TGTGCCTGCAGCTCCCCTGCAGATACGCAGTATTTT.

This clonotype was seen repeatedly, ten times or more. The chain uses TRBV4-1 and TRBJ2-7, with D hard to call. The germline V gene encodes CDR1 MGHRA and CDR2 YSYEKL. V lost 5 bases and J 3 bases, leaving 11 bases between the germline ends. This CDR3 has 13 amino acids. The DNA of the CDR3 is TGCGCCAGCAGCAGGCTAGAGCTCTACGAGCAGTACTTC. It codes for CASSRLELYEQYF.

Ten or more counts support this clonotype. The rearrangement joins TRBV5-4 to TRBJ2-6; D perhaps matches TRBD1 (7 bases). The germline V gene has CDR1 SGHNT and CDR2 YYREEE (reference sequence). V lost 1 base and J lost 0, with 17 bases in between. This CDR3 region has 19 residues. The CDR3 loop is CASSLRTGDRFSGANVLTF. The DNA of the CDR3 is TGTGCCAGCAGCTTGAGAACGGGGGACAGATTCTCTGGGGCCAACGTCCTGACTTTC.

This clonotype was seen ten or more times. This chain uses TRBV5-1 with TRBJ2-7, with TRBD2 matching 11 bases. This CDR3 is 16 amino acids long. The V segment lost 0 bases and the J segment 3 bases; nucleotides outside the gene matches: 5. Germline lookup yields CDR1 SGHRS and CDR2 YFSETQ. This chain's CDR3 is CASSLGTSGSSYEQYF. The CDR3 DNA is TGCGCCAGCAGCTTGGGTACTAGCGGGAGTAGCTACGAGCAGTACTTC.

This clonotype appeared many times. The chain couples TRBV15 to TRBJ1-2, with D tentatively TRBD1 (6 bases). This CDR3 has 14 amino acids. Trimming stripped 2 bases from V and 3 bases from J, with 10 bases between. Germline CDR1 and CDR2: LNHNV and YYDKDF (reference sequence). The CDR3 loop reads CATSRQGLDYGYTF. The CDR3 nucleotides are TGTGCCACCAGCAGACAGGGGTTAGACTATGGCTACACCTTC. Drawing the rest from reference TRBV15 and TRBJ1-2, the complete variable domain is DAMVIQNPRYQVTQFGKPVTLSCSQTLNHNVMYWYQQKSSQAPKLLFHYYDKDFNNEADTPDNFQSRRPNTSFCFLDIRSPGLGDTAMYLCATSRQGLDYGYTFGSGTRLTVV.

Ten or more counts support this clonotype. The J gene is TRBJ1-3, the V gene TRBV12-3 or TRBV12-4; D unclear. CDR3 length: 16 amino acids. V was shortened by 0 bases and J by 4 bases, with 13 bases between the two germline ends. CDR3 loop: CASSLATVDPGNTIYF. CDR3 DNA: TGTGCCAGCAGTTTAGCGACGGTAGACCCGGGAAACACCATATATTTT.

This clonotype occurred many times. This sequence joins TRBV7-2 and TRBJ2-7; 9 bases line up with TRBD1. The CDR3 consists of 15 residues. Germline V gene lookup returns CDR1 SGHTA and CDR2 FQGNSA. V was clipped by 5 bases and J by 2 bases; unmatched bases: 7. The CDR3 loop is CASSPGQGPAYEQYV. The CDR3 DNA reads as TGTGCCAGCAGCCCAGGACAGGGGCCAGCCTACGAGCAGTACGTC.

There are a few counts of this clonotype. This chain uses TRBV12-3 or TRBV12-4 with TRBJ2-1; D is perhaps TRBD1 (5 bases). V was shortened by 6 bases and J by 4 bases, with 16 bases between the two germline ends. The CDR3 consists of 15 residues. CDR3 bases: TGTGCCAGCAGCTCCACAGGTTCCCCATACAATGAGCAGTTCTTC. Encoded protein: CASSSTGSPYNEQFF.

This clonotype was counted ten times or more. CDR3 coding DNA: TGTGCCAGCAGCTTGAATATAGAGACCCAGTACTTC. This translates into CASSLNIETQYF. The chain has TRBV5-4 and TRBJ2-5, with D uncertain. This CDR3 is built from 12 residues. Trimming cost V 1 base and J 4 bases, with 5 bases left between them. Germline CDR1 reads SGHNT; CDR2 reads YYREEE (reference sequence).

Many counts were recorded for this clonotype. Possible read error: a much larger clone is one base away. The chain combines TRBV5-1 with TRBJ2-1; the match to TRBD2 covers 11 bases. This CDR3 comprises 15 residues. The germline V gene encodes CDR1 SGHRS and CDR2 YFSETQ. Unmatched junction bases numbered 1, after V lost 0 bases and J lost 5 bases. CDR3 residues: CASSLGLAGHNEQFF. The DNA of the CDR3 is TGCGCCAGCAGCTTGGGACTAGCGGGGCACAATGAGCAGTTCTTC. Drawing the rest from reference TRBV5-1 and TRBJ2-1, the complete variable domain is KAGVTQTPRYLIKTRGQQVTLSCSPISGHRSVSWYQQTPGQGLQFLFEYFSETQRNKGNFPGRFSGRQFSNSRSEMNVSTLELGDSALYLCASSLGLAGHNEQFFGPGTRLTVL.